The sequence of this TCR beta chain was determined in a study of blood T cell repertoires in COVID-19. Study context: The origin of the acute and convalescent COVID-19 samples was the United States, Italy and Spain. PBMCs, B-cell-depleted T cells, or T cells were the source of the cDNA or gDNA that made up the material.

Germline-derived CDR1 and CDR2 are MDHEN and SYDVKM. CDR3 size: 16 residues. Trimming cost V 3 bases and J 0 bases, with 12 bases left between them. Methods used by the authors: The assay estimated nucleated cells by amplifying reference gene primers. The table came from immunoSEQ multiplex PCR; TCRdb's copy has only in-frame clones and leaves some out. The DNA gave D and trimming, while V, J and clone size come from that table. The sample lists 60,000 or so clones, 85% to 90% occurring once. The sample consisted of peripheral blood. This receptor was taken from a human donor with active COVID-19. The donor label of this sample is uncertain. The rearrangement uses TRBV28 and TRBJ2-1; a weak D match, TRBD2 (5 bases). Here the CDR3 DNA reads TGTGCCAGCAGTTTCATAGCGCCGAGCTCCTACAATGAGCAGTTCTTC. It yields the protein CASSFIAPSSYNEQFF.